This T cell receptor beta chain was captured by sequencing in a study of T cells in Graves' hyperthyroidism and ophthalmopathy (dated by TCRdb to between 2018 and 2020). The study in broad terms: Peripheral blood was collected at initial diagnosis, before any treatment. TCR V-J signatures able to tell the groups apart were searched for in a discovery cohort of 95 or so patients, of whom roughly 42 had Graves' ophthalmopathy and 55 to 65 had stable Graves' hyperthyroidism. Whether ophthalmopathy could be predicted prospectively was tested in an independent validation cohort made up of under 20 hyperthyroidism patients plus 17 patients who later progressed to ophthalmopathy. The roughly 91 discovery patients were randomly split 7:3 into training and test sets. In several Graves' hyperthyroidism patients, the study also compared T-cell repertoires from thyroid tissue with T-cell repertoires from blood. After blood sampling, hyperthyroidism patients were treated with methimazole at a starting dose of 30 mg daily, and ophthalmopathy patients were treated with high-dose intravenous methylprednisolone. According to the paper, TCR Vbeta CDR3 sequencing was carried out on about 140 peripheral blood samples, which came from more than 40 ophthalmopathy, 75 to 80 hyperthyroidism and approximately 17 progressor patients.

To note about this clonotype: Its antigen specificity is not known. No base quality information exists; no much larger clone differs at one position.

Stable Graves' hyperthyroidism was defined as the absence of progression to ophthalmopathy over 18 months of follow-up. The hyperthyroidism patients were between 18 and 65 years old and newly diagnosed, with a disease duration of less than 2 months. The study excluded patients with uncontrolled infections, other autoimmune diseases, pregnancy or lactation. Diagnoses were based on clinical symptoms, serum thyroxine and TRAb, thyroid ultrasound and orbital computed tomography. PBMCs were separated from under 11 ml of fresh peripheral blood using Ficoll-Paque density gradient centrifugation. Total RNA was extracted with Trizol reagent, and quality was checked on an Agilent 2100 Bioanalyzer. The paper's findings and limits, for the study overall: In validation, the model predicted progression to ophthalmopathy a median of 6.5 months before onset, with approximately 70% sensitivity and roughly 77% specificity. Blood samples also contained most of the expanded thyroid clonotypes (frequency above 0.001), which suggests that blood repertoires may reflect thyroid immune responses. Ophthalmopathy was separated from stable hyperthyroidism by a 13 V-J signature model, with around 90% sensitivity and about 81% specificity obtained in cross-validation and 80%/75% obtained in testing. No statistical method was used to fix the sample size in advance, and group allocation was not hidden from the investigators.

Amplification of TCR beta CDR3 regions was carried out from RNA transcripts. The first round of RT-PCR for the TCR CDR3 was performed with the HTBI primer set and the Qiagen OneStep RT-PCR kit. Libraries were constructed in a second round of multiplex PCR, after which size selection and purification were performed. The libraries were sequenced on an Illumina HiSeq2000 using paired-end 100 bp reads. In the authors' own workflow: Raw data were processed with SOAPnuke, discarding reads with adapters, uncalled bases, mean Phred below 15, or no exact constant-primer or identifier match. COPE v1.2.5 was used to merge high-quality paired reads, and clonotypes were defined as unique nucleotide sequences. MiTCR v1.1 was used to align the clonotypes against IMGT TRBV, TRBD and TRBJ reference segments. Only V-J combinations with frequency above 0.0001, covering 99% to 99.2% of repertoires, were analysed. The TCS score was defined as F50 (clonal expansion) divided by E x V (chaos), with BLOSUM62-based TCRdist calculated between CDR3 peptides within each V-J. Welch's t-statistics and random forest reduced roughly 500 V-J features to 10 to 15, which were used in a naive Bayes classifier (R e1071). The raw public reads went through TCRdb reprocessing: fastp at Q25, MiXCR clone calling, in-frame beta chains kept. Each entry merges the rows of one CDR3 protein and shows their most common DNA and genes. These V and J calls rely on TCRdb rather than the paper's analysis. This sample comprises about 710,000 distinct CDR3 sequences, 16% of them detected only once. Clones ranked in the top ten supply over 7.5% of the sample.

V is shortened by 3 bases, J by 7 bases, and the region joining them spans 10 bases. CDR1 and CDR2, per the germline V gene, are SNHLY and FYNNEI. From its cysteine to its phenylalanine, the CDR3 spans 13 amino acids. Only the CDR3 DNA stays, 39 bases, in frame from base 1. The material sequenced was blood. The V and J genes are TRBV2 and TRBJ2-1, with no confidently assigned D gene. The TCR sequence derives from a man younger than 35 with Graves' hyperthyroidism. The CDR3 reads CASSEDPPNEQFF. The DNA sequence reads TGTGCCAGCAGTGAGGACCCGCCGAATGAGCAGTTCTTC.